This entry lists 19 T cell receptor beta chains sequenced from one sample in a study of blood T cells in healthy people across ages. Through a sample-barcoded 5' primer and a J-beta primer mix, a second PCR was run for about 6 to 11 cycles. TCRdb re-analysed the 5' RACE reads in MiXCR, keeping a single row per CDR3 protein. The sample has around 990,000 distinct CDR3 sequences, less than 25% seen once. The same sample was also studied in work on T cells of mothers and their children.

Material: blood. The receptors come from a girl aged 2 to 10 in good health.

The chain combines TRBV11-2 with TRBJ2-5, with D tentatively TRBD2 (5 bases). Gene TRBJ2-1 matches the end of the DNA better, so the J call may be wrong. CDR1 and CDR2 (germline): SGHAT, FQNNGV. This CDR3 comprises 16 residues. CDR3 in amino acids: CASSLLSGENYNEQFF. The CDR3 coding sequence is TGTGCCAGCAGCTTATTAAGCGGAGAGAATTACAATGAGCAGTTCTTC.

The chain recombines TRBV20-1 with TRBJ2-1; TRBD2 matches at 9 bases. The J call may be mistaken, given a closer DNA end match to TRBJ2-7. From germline, CDR1 is DFQATT and CDR2 SNEGSKA (reference sequence). This CDR3 is built from 13 residues. In nucleotides, the CDR3 is TGCAGTGCTAGTGGGACTAGCTTTTACGAGCAGTACTTC. Its protein product is CSASGTSFYEQYF.

The V gene is TRBV7-2, the J gene TRBJ2-1; a weak D match, TRBD2 (6 bases). This CDR3 has 14 residues. The germline gives CDR1 SGHTA, CDR2 FQGNSA. Trimming took off 4 bases at V and 4 bases at J, with 11 bases between the two ends. The CDR3 bases are TGTGCCAGCAGCTATCGGCGGGGTTACAATGAGCAGTTCTTC. This gives the protein CASSYRRGYNEQFF.

This rearrangement joins TRBV29-1 to TRBJ2-2; 8 nucleotides align to TRBD1. The ends lost 7 bases at V and 6 bases at J; junction bases unmatched: 7. This CDR3 has 13 residues. Looked up from germline, CDR1 is SQVTM and CDR2 is ANQGSEA. Here the CDR3 reads CSAAGQEAGELFF. The CDR3 DNA reads TGCAGCGCGGCGGGACAGGAGGCCGGGGAGCTGTTTTTT.

This clonotype has just a few counts. V usage is TRBV7-2 and J usage is TRBJ2-5; perhaps D is TRBD1 or TRBD2 (5 bases each). The DNA end is a closer match to TRBJ2-7, so the J assignment may be wrong. The CDR3 is 15 residues long. Germline CDR1 SGHTA, CDR2 FQGNSA. The CDR3 region is CASSLGFGGTYEQYF. The CDR3 nucleotides read TGTGCCAGCAGCTTAGGTTTTGGGGGTACGTACGAGCAGTACTTC.

This clonotype was seen more than once but under ten times. DNA for the CDR3: TGTGCCATCGTGCCGGCGGGATTCGGAGAGACCCAGTACTTC. It yields the protein CAIVPAGFGETQYF. V is TRBV28 and J is TRBJ2-5, with a weak D call TRBD2 (6 bases). This CDR3 spans 14 amino acids. The germline V gene encodes CDR1 MDHEN and CDR2 SYDVKM. V lost 10 bases and J 4 bases, leaving 19 bases between the germline ends. The variable domain in full, completed from reference TRBV28 and TRBJ2-5, reads DVKVTQSSRYLVKRTGEKVFLECVQDMDHENMFWYRQDPGLGLRLIYFSYDVKMKEKGDIPEGYSVSREKKERFSLILESASTNQTSMYLCAIVPAGFGETQYFGPGTRLLVL.

This chain links TRBV20-1 with TRBJ2-2; D unresolved. V was clipped by 3 bases and J by 4 bases, with 12 bases between them. This CDR3 is 14 amino acids long. From germline, CDR1 is DFQATT and CDR2 SNEGSKA (reference sequence). This CDR3 is CSAREFSGTGELFF. The CDR3 DNA reads as TGCAGTGCTAGGGAGTTTAGTGGCACCGGGGAGCTGTTTTTT.

With respect to this clonotype: One end of the junction is discordant with germline, which a read error may explain. The chain uses TRBV3-1 and TRBJ2-3; a possible D gene is TRBD1 (6 bases). Germline V CDR1 and CDR2: LGHDT, YNNKEL (reference sequence). This CDR3 has 16 amino acids. DNA for the CDR3: TGTGCCAGCAGTCAAGAGTGGCAGGGGATCACAGATACACAGTATTTT. Its protein is CASSQEWQGITDTQYF.

V is TRBV6-6 and J is TRBJ2-7; TRBD1 might be the D (6 bases). The germline gives CDR1 MNHNY, CDR2 SVGAGI (reference sequence). V gave up 4 bases and J gave up 2 bases, with 15 bases separating them. This CDR3 has 15 amino acids. CDR3 amino acids: CASSWVARGPYEQYF. CDR3 bases: TGTGCCAGCAGTTGGGTGGCCAGGGGACCCTACGAGCAGTACTTC.

This clonotype was detected once. The chain combines TRBV3-1 with TRBJ1-2; a weak D match, TRBD1 (5 bases). This CDR3 spans 14 amino acids. Trimming removed 1 base at V and 3 bases at J, with 9 bases between. The germline V gene encodes CDR1 LGHDT and CDR2 YNNKEL (reference sequence). CDR3 in amino acids: CASSQVMTDYGYTF. The CDR3 DNA sequence: TGTGCCAGCAGCCAAGTTATGACAGACTATGGCTACACCTTC. Combining the CDR3 with reference TRBV3-1 and TRBJ1-2 gives the whole variable domain DTAVSQTPKYLVTQMGNDKSIKCEQNLGHDTMYWYKQDSKKFLKIMFSYNNKELIINETVPNRFSPKSPDKAHLNLHINSLELGDSAVYFCASSQVMTDYGYTFGSGTRLTVV.

The J gene is TRBJ2-1, the V gene TRBV15, with D perhaps matching TRBD1 (5 bases). The CDR3 consists of 12 residues. Germline V lookup: CDR1 LNHNV, CDR2 YYDKDF (reference sequence). The V gene lost 3 bases and the J gene lost 7 bases, with 7 bases spanning the gap. The CDR3 DNA sequence: TGTGCCACCAGCAGTACAGGTAATGAGCAGTTCTTC. This encodes CATSSTGNEQFF.

This clonotype occurred a few times. The rearrangement joins TRBV29-1 to TRBJ2-7; 12 positions agree with TRBD2. CDR3 length: 14 amino acids. The ends lost 6 bases at V and 2 bases at J; junction bases unmatched: 5. CDR1 SQVTM and CDR2 ANQGSEA come from the germline V gene. The CDR3 coding sequence is TGCAGCGTCCCAGGACTAGCGGGAACCTACGAGCAGTACTTC. Encoded protein: CSVPGLAGTYEQYF.

The gene calls are TRBV12-3 or TRBV12-4 and TRBJ2-2, with D possibly being TRBD2 (6 bases). The CDR3 covers 13 residues. V gave up 4 bases and J gave up 6 bases, with 9 bases separating them. This chain's CDR3 is CASSWEAAGELFF. The DNA of the CDR3 is TGTGCCAGCAGTTGGGAGGCGGCCGGGGAGCTGTTTTTT.

This clonotype was seen only a few times. The rearrangement uses TRBV28 and TRBJ2-3; 9 nucleotides match TRBD2. CDR1 is MDHEN, CDR2 SYDVKM, per germline. The CDR3 has 17 amino acids. The V gene end was trimmed by 5 bases and the J gene end by 0 bases; junction bases not matched to a gene: 9. CDR3 nucleotides: TGTGCCAGCAGTCCTAGCGGGACGACCTTGAGCACAGATACGCAGTATTTT. This sequence encodes CASSPSGTTLSTDTQYF.

This clonotype has a handful of counts. The chain couples TRBV7-3 to TRBJ2-1; weak D call: TRBD1 (8 bases). Deletions cut 2 bases from V and 6 bases from J, with 17 bases between. This CDR3 has 16 amino acids. In germline, CDR1 is SGHTA, CDR2 FQGTGA. The CDR3 DNA reads TGTGCCAGCAGCTTAGGACAGGGCGGGGGTTTCAATGAGCAGTTCTTC. This codes for CASSLGQGGGFNEQFF.

The rearrangement links TRBV20-1 to TRBJ2-1; 8 bases are shared with TRBD2. CDR1 is DFQATT and CDR2 is SNEGSKA in the germline V gene (reference sequence). Unmatched junction bases numbered 13, after V lost 5 bases and J lost 7 bases. The CDR3 has 15 amino acids. The CDR3 DNA reads TGCAGTGCTCCCTCGGGGGCGGGGGGCGAAAATGAGCAGTTCTTC. Protein sequence: CSAPSGAGGENEQFF.

Here the CDR3 reads CASRPEGGRYDTEAFF. The CDR3 DNA reads TGTGCCAGCAGGCCCGAGGGGGGGCGTTATGACACTGAAGCTTTCTTT. V and J are TRBV6-6 and TRBJ1-1, with D possibly matching TRBD1 (6 bases). This CDR3 is 16 amino acids long. The germline V gene has CDR1 MNHNY and CDR2 SVGAGI (reference sequence). Trimming removed 6 bases at V and 3 bases at J, with 20 bases between.

This clonotype was detected a few times. This chain connects TRBV15 to TRBJ1-1; D perhaps matches TRBD1 (5 bases). This CDR3 is built from 14 residues. The V end was cut by 0 bases, the J end by 5 bases, with 10 bases between. Germline CDR1 and CDR2: LNHNV and YYDKDF (reference sequence). The CDR3 protein is CATSRDGTQTEAFF. CDR3 sequence (DNA): TGTGCCACCAGCAGAGATGGGACTCAAACTGAAGCTTTCTTT.

CDR3 sequence: CAILQGDYIQYF. CDR3 nucleotides: TGTGCCATATTACAGGGAGATTACATTCAGTACTTC. This chain links TRBV2 with TRBJ2-4; a weak D match, TRBD1 (6 bases). The germline V and J ends were trimmed by 10 bases and 8 bases, with 15 bases remaining between them. Germline V CDR1 and CDR2: SNHLY, FYNNEI. The CDR3 covers 12 residues.